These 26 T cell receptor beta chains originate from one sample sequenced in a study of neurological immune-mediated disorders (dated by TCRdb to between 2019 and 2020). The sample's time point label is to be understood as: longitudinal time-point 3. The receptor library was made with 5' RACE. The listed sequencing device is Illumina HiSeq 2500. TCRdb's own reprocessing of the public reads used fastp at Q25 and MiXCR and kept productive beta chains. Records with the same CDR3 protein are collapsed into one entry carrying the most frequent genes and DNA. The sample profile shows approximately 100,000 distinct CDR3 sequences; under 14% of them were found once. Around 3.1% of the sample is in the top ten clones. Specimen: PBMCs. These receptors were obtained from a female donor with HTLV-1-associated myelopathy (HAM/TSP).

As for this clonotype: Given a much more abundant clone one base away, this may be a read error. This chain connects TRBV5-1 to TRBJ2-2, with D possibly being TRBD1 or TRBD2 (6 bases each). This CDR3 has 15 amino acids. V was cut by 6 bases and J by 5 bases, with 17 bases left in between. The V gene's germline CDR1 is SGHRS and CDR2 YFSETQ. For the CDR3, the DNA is TGCGCCAGCATCTCCATTGGAGGGGGGACCGGGGAGCTGTTTTTT. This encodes CASISIGGGTGELFF.

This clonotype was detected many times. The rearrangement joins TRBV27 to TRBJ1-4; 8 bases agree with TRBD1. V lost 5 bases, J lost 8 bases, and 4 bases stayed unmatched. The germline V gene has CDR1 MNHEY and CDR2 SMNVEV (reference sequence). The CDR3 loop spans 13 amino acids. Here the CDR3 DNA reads TGTGCCAGCAGTCCCAGGGGGCTGGAAAAACTGTTTTTT. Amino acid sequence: CASSPRGLEKLFF.

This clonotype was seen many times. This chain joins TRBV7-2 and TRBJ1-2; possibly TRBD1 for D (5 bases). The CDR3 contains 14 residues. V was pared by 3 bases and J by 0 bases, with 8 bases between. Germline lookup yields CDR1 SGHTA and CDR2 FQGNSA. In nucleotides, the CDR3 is TGTGCCAGCAGCTTGGGACCGGCTAACTATGGCTACACCTTC. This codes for CASSLGPANYGYTF.

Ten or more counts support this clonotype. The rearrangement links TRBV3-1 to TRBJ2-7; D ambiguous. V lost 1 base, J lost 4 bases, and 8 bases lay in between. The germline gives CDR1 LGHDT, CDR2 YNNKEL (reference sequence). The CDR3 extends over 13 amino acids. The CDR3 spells CASSQGARYEQYF. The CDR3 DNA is TGTGCCAGCAGCCAAGGGGCCAGATACGAGCAGTACTTC.

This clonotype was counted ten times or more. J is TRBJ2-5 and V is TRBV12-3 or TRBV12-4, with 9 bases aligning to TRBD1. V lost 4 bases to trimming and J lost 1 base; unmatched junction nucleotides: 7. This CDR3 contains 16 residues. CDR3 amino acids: CASSWGTGSGQETQYF. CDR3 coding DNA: TGTGCCAGCAGTTGGGGGACAGGGTCGGGCCAAGAGACCCAGTACTTC.

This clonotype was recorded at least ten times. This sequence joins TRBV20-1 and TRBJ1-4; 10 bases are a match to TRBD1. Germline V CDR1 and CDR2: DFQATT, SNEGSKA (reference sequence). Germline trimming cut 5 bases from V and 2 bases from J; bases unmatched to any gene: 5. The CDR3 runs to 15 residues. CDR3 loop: CSASDRGYTNEKLFF. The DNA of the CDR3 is TGCAGTGCTTCGGACAGGGGGTACACTAATGAAAAACTGTTTTTT.

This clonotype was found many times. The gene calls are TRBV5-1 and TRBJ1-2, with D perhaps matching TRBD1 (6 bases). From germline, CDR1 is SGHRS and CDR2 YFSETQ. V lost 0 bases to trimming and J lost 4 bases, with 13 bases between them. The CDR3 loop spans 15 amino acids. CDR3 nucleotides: TGCGCCAGCAGCTTGGATTTGGGGGCAGGCTATGGCTACACCTTC. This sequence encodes CASSLDLGAGYGYTF.

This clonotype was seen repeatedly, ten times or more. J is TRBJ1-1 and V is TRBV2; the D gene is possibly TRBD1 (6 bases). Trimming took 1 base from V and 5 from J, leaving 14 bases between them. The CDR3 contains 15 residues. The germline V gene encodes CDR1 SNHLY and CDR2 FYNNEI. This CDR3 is CASSEGGQGRTEAFF. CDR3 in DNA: TGTGCCAGCAGTGAAGGGGGGCAGGGTAGGACTGAAGCTTTCTTT.

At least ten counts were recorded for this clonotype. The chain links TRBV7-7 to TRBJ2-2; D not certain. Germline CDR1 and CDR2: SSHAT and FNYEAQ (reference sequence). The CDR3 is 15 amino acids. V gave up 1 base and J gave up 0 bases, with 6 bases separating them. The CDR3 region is CASSLDSTNTGELFF. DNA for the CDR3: TGTGCCAGCAGCTTAGACTCGACGAACACCGGGGAGCTGTTTTTT.

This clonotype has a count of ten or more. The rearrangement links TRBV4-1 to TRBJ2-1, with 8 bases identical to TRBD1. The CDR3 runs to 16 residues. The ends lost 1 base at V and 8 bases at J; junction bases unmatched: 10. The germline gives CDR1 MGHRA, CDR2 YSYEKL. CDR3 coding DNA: TGCGCCAGCAGCCAAGTTTCAGGACAGGGTATCTATGAGCAGTTCTTC. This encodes CASSQVSGQGIYEQFF.

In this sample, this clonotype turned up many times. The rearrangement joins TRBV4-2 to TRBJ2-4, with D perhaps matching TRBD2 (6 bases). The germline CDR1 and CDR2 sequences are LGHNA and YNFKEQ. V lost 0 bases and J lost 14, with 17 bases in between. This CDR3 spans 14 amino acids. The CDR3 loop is CASSQEEGGTSKYF. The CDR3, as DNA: TGTGCCAGCAGCCAAGAAGAGGGTGGGACTTCTAAGTACTTC.

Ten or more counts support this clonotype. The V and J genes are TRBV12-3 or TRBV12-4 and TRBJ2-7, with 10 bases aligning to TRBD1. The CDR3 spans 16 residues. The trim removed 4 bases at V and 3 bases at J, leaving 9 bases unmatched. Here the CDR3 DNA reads TGTGCCAGCAGTTCTAACCGGGACAGGGGACGCTACGAGCAGTACTTC. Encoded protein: CASSSNRDRGRYEQYF.

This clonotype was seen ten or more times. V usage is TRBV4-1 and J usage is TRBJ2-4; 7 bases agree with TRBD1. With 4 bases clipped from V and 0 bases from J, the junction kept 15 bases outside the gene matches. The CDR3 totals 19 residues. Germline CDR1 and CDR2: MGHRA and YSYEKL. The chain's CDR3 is CASSLTPATGIIAKNIQYF. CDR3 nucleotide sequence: TGCGCCAGCAGCCTAACCCCCGCGACAGGGATAATAGCCAAAAACATTCAGTACTTC.

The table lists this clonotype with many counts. CDR3 region: CASSPAPGLESYNEQFF. The DNA for the CDR3 is TGCGCCAGCAGCCCCGCCCCGGGACTAGAGTCCTACAATGAGCAGTTCTTC. The chain combines TRBV5-1 with TRBJ2-1, with TRBD2 matching 8 bases. Trimming removed 4 bases from V and 1 base from J; junction bases left unmatched: 10. CDR3 length: 17 amino acids. The V gene's germline CDR1 is SGHRS and CDR2 YFSETQ. Based on the CDR3 plus reference TRBV5-1 and TRBJ2-1, the full variable domain is KAGVTQTPRYLIKTRGQQVTLSCSPISGHRSVSWYQQTPGQGLQFLFEYFSETQRNKGNFPGRFSGRQFSNSRSEMNVSTLELGDSALYLCASSPAPGLESYNEQFFGPGTRLTVL.

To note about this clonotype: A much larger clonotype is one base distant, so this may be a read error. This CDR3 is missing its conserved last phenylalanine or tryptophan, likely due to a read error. The CDR3 loop is CSARRGREGNQPQHS. CDR3 bases: TGCAGTGCCCGCAGGGGGCGGGAAGGCAATCAGCCCCAGCATTCT. The chain joins TRBV20-1 to TRBJ1-5, with 8 bases lining up with TRBD1. V dropped 6 bases and J dropped 2; count of bases not matched to a gene: 9. The CDR3 totals 15 residues. Per the germline V gene, CDR1 is DFQATT and CDR2 is SNEGSKA (reference sequence).

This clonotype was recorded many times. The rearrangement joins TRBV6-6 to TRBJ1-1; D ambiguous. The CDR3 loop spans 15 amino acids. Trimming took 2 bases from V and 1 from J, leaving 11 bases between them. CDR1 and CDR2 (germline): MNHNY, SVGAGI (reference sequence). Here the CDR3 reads CASSYPVKGNTEAFF. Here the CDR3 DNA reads TGTGCCAGCAGTTACCCCGTAAAGGGGAACACTGAAGCTTTCTTT.

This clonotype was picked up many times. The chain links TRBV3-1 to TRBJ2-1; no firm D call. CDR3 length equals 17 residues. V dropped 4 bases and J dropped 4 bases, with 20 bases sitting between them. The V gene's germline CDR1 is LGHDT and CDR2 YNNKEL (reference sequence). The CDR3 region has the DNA TGTGCCAGCAGCCCGCATGAAGGCGGTTTTTTATACAATGAGCAGTTCTTC. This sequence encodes CASSPHEGGFLYNEQFF.

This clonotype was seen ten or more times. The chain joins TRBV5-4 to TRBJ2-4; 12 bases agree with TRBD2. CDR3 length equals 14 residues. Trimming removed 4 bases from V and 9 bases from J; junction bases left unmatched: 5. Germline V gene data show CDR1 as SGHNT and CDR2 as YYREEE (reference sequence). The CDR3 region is CASSPLAGGGIQYF. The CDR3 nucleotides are TGTGCCAGCAGCCCTCTAGCGGGGGGGGGCATTCAGTACTTC. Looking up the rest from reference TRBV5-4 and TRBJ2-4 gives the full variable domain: ETGVTQSPTHLIKTRGQQVTLRCSSQSGHNTVSWYQQALGQGPQFIFQYYREEENGRGNFPPRFSGLQFPNYSSELNVNALELDDSALYLCASSPLAGGGIQYFGAGTRLSVL.

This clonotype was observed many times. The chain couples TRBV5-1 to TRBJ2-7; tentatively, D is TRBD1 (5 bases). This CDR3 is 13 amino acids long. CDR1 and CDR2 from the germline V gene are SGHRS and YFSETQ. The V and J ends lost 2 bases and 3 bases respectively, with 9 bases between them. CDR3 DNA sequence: TGCGCCAGCAGCTTAGACAGTTACTACGAGCAGTACTTC. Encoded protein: CASSLDSYYEQYF.

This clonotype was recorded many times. The CDR3 is CASSLRTRLEQFF. The CDR3 DNA is TGTGCCAGCAGCTTAAGGACTCGCTTGGAGCAGTTCTTC. The chain links TRBV7-8 to TRBJ2-1; D perhaps matches TRBD2 (5 bases). This CDR3 spans 13 amino acids. V lost 2 bases and J lost 10, with 12 bases in between. Germline CDR1 and CDR2: SGHVS and FQNEAQ.

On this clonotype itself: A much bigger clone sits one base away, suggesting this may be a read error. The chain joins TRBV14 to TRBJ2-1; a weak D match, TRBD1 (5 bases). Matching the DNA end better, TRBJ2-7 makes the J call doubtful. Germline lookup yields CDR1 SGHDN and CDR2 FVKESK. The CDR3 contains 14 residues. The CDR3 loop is CASSQASRVNEQYF. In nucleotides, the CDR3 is TGTGCCAGCAGCCAAGCGTCCAGGGTGAATGAGCAGTACTTC.

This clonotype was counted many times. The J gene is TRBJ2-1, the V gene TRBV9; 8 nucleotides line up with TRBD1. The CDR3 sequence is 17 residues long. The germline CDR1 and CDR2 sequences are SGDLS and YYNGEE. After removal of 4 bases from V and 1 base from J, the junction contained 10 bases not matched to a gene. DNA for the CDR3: TGTGCCAGCAGCTTTTCCGCAGGGGGCATGTCCTACAATGAGCAGTTCTTC. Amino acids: CASSFSAGGMSYNEQFF.

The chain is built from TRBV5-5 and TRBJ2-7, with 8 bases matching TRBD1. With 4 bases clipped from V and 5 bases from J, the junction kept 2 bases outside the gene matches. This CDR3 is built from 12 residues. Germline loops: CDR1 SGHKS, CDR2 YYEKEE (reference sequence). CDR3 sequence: CASSPQGDEQYF. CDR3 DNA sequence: TGTGCCAGCAGCCCACAGGGGGACGAGCAGTACTTC.

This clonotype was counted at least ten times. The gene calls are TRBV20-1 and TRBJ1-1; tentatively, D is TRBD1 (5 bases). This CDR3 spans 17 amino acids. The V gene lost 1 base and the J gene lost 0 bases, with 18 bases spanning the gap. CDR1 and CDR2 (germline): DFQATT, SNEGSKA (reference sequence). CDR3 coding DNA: TGCAGTGCTAGAGCAAAACCGGGACGACGAGTGAACACTGAAGCTTTCTTT. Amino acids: CSARAKPGRRVNTEAFF.

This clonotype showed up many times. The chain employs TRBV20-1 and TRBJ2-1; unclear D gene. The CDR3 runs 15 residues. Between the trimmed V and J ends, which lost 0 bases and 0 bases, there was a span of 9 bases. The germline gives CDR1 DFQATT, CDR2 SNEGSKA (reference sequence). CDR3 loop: CSARDRLRSYNEQFF. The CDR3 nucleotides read TGCAGTGCTAGAGATCGACTTCGCTCCTACAATGAGCAGTTCTTC.

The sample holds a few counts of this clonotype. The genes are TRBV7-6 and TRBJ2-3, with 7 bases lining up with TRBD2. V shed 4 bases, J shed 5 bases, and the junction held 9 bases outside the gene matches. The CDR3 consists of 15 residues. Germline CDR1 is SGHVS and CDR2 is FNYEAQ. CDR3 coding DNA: TGTGCCAGCAGCTCGGGACTACCAAGCCTAGATACGCAGTATTTT. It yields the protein CASSSGLPSLDTQYF.